The 6 T cell receptor beta chains in this list originate from one sample, sequenced in a study of T cell responses to AZD1222 COVID-19 vaccine. Sequencing used immunoSEQ multiplex PCR; TCRdb keeps in-frame clones, though not all of them. The sample shows roughly 170,000 clones, approximately 94% of them seen only once. The starting material was peripheral blood, obtained 28 days after the second AZD1222 dose. The receptors here all came from an adult who received the AZD1222 COVID-19 vaccine.

The rearrangement uses TRBV21-1 and TRBJ2-3; the table assigns TRBD1, which was not confirmed against the DNA. TRBV21-1 is termed a pseudogene. The CDR3 has 15 residues. CDR3 DNA sequence: TGTGCCAGCAGCGCGATCCAGGTCGACACAGATACGCAGTATTTT. Protein product: CASSAIQVDTDTQYF.

The chain has TRBV19 and TRBJ1-5; possible D gene TRBD1, 6 bases. This CDR3 is built from 17 residues. Germline V CDR1 and CDR2: LNHDA, SQIVND (reference sequence). V lost 3 bases to trimming and J lost 2 bases, with 17 bases between them. In DNA, the CDR3 is TGTGCCAGTAGTATTAGGGGGGTAGTTTTTCGCAATCAGCCCCAGCATTTT. As protein: CASSIRGVVFRNQPQHF.

This chain links TRBV2 with TRBJ2-1, with TRBD2 matching over 7 bases. CDR1 and CDR2 from the germline V gene are SNHLY and FYNNEI. The CDR3 spans 14 residues. V lost 6 bases to trimming and J lost 7 bases; unmatched junction nucleotides: 9. CDR3 DNA sequence: TGTGCCAGCAGAGAGGGAGGGGAGTGGAATGAGCAGTTCTTC. Translating it yields CASREGGEWNEQFF. Filled out from reference TRBV2 and TRBJ2-1, the complete variable domain reads EPEVTQTPSHQVTQMGQEVILRCVPISNHLYFYWYRQILGQKVEFLVSFYNNEISEKSEIFDDQFSVERPDGSNFTLKIRSTKLEDSAMYFCASREGGEWNEQFFGPGTRLTVL.

CDR3 sequence (DNA): TGTGCCAGCGGGTCCCTCTACAATGAGCAGTTCTTC. It encodes CASGSLYNEQFF. The rearrangement uses TRBV27 and TRBJ2-1, with no clear D. The CDR3 is 12 residues long. Trimming pared 8 bases from V and 3 bases from J, leaving 8 bases between. Germline CDR1 MNHEY, CDR2 SMNVEV (reference sequence).

V and J are TRBV9 and TRBJ1-4; D gene unclear. CDR3 length equals 14 residues. Trimming shortened V by 4 bases and J by 3 bases, and 10 bases separated the two germline ends. Germline CDR1 and CDR2: SGDLS and YYNGEE. The CDR3 DNA reads TGTGCCAGCAGCACGCGGAGCTCTAATGAAAAACTGTTTTTT. Translation gives CASSTRSSNEKLFF.

V usage is TRBV5-1 and J usage is TRBJ1-6; TRBD1 is a possible D gene (6 bases). Trimming removed 5 bases at V and 2 bases at J, with 14 bases between. This CDR3 has 16 residues. Germline V gene lookup returns CDR1 SGHRS and CDR2 YFSETQ. The CDR3 nucleotides read TGCGCCAGCAGTCCGGGACATAGCACCTATAATTCACCCCTCCACTTT. The encoded protein is CASSPGHSTYNSPLHF.